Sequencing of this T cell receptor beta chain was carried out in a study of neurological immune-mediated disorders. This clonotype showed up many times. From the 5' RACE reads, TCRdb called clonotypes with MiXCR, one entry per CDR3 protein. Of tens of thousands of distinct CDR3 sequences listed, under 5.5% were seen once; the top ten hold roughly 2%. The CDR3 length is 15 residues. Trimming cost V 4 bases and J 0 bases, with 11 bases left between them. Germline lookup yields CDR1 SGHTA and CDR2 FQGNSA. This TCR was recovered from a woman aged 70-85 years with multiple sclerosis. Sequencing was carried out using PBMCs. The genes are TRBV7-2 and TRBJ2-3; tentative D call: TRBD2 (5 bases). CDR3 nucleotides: TGTGCCAGCAGCTCCGGGGAGCACAGCACAGATACGCAGTATTTT. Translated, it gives CASSSGEHSTDTQYF.